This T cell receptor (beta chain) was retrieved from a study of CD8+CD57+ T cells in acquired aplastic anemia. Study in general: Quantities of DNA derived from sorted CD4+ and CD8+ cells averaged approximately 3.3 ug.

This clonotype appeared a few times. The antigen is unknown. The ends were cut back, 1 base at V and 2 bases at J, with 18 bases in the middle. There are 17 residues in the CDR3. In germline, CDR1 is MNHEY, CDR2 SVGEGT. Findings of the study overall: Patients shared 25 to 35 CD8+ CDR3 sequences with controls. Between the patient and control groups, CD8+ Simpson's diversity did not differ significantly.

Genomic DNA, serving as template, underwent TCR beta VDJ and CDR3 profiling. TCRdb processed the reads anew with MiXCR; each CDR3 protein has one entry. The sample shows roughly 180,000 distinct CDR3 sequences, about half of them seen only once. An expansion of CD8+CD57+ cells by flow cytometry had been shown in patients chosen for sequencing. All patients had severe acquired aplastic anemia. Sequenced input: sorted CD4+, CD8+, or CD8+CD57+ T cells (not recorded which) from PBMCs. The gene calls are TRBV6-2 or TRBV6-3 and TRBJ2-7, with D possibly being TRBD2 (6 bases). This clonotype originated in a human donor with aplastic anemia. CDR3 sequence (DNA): TGTGCCAGCAGTTACTATTGGGGGGAAGGGATCACCTACGAGCAGTACTTC. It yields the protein CASSYYWGEGITYEQYF.